This T cell receptor beta chain was sequenced in a study of radiotherapy plus CTLA-4 blockade in lung cancer (dated by TCRdb to the late 2010s). Background on the whole study: Among enrolled patients, around 18% had an objective response and 31% reached disease control. What the research found in general, with its limitations: After treatment with radiotherapy and ipilimumab, TCR clones that came from tumors expanded in the peripheral blood. The strongest predictors of response were reported to be early dynamic shifts in blood T cell clones along with a rise in serum interferon-beta following radiation.

Focal radiation therapy combined with CTLA-4 blockade (ipilimumab) was tested in patients with chemo-refractory metastatic non-small-cell lung cancer. The receptor library was made with the immunoSEQ multiplex PCR assay. The table was pulled from immuneACCESS by TCRdb, which kept in-frame rearrangements only. Such tables lose some clones; where checked, under half of the loss comes from unresolved V genes, and the rest has no known cause. In this sample the table shows tens of thousands of clones, roughly 70% of which occur a single time. The top ten clonotypes cover just over 9.5% of the sample. V is shortened by 5 bases, J by 6 bases, and the region joining them spans 17 bases. CDR1 and CDR2 (SEHNR, FQNEAQ) derive from the germline V gene (reference sequence). The CDR3 holds 15 amino acids from the cysteine to the phenylalanine. Only the CDR3 portion is preserved as DNA: 45 bases, with reading frame beginning at the first base.

In regard to this clone: The antigen it binds to is not known. No clone much larger than this one lies a single base away; base qualities are absent.

Sequencing was performed on peripheral blood, taken from a patient treated with radiotherapy plus ipilimumab. The sequence derives from a human donor with non-small cell lung cancer who had stable disease on radiotherapy plus ipilimumab. The rearrangement joined TRBV7-9 to TRBJ1-5; D gene: possibly TRBD1, on 6 matching bases. CDR3 sequence: CASSRGARDVQPQHF. In nucleotides, the sequence is TGTGCCAGCAGCCGGGGGGCGCGCGATGTTCAGCCCCAGCATTTT.